This T cell receptor (beta chain) originates from a study of CD8 T cells in ankylosing spondylitis. Study findings and constraints: Earlier literature documents some of the motif variants in reactive arthritis synovial fluid and blood. There was reportedly significant enrichment of clones that were disease-linked in matched ankylosing spondylitis synovial fluid. Clones that were linked to disease were CD8+ and were relatively rare in peripheral blood. A motif in TCR beta, a set of roughly eight highly homologous variants, appeared characteristic of ankylosing spondylitis blood.

A remark on this clonotype: Its antigen remains unknown.

The V gene lost 8 bases and the J gene lost 0 bases, with 10 bases spanning the gap. The CDR3 contains 13 residues. Germline CDR1 and CDR2: SEHNR and FQNEAQ (reference sequence). Libraries of TCR beta came from quantitative 5'-RACE with molecular barcodes. In TCRdb, the 5' RACE reads were re-called with MiXCR into one record per CDR3 protein. The data hold roughly 440,000 distinct CDR3 sequences, with 15% to 20% observed a single time. The chain has TRBV7-9 and TRBJ2-5; D is perhaps TRBD1 (6 bases). The clonotype was recovered from a male donor with ankylosing spondylitis. The sequencing input was blood, either unsorted or a sorted T cell fraction (not recorded which). CDR3 protein: CASLNRDQETQYF. The CDR3 nucleotides are TGTGCCAGCTTAAACAGGGACCAAGAGACCCAGTACTTC.